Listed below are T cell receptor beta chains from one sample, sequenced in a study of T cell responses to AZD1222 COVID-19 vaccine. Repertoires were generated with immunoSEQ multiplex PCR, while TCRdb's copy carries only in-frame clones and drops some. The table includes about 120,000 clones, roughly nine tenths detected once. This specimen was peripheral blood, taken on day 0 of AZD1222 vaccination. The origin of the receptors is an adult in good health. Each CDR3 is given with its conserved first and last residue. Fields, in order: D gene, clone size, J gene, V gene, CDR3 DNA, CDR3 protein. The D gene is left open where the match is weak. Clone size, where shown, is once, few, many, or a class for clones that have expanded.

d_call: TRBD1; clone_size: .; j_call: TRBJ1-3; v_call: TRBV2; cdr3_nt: TGTGCCAGCAGCGCCGGACAGGGCGGCTCTGGAAACACCATATATTTT; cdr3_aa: CASSAGQGGSGNTIYF
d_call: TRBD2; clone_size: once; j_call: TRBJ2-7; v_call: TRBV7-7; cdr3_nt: TGTGCCAGCAGCTTAGAGGTATCGGGGGGCGAGCAGTACTTC; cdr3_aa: CASSLEVSGGEQYF
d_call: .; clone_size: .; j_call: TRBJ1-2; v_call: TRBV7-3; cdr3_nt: TGTGCCAGCAGTTCTGACGGGGGTTATGGCTACACCTTC; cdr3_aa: CASSSDGGYGYTF
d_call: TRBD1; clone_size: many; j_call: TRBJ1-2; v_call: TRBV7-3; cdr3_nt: TGTGCCAGCAGCTTAACCGGGACAGGACGCGGTGGCTACACCTTC; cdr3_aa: CASSLTGTGRGGYTF
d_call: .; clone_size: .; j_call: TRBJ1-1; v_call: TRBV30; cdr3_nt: TGTGCCTGGAGTGTACTTTACCAGCTAAACACTGAAGCTTTCTTT; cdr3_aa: CAWSVLYQLNTEAFF
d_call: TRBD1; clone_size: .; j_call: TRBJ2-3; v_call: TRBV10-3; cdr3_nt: TGTGCCATCAGTGGGACAGGAAAGACAGATACGCAGTATTTT; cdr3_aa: CAISGTGKTDTQYF
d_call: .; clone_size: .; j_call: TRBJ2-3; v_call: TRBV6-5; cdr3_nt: TGTGCCAGCAGTTACCCTGCAGGAACAGATACGCAGTATTTT; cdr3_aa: CASSYPAGTDTQYF
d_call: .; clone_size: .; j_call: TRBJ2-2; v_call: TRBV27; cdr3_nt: TGTGCCAGCAGTTTAGGGGGGGCTGGCGGGGAGCTGTTTTTT; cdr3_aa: CASSLGGAGGELFF
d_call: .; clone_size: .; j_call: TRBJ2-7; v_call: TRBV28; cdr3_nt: TGTGCCAGCAGTTTACCAGGGCTTGGAAGTTCCTACGAGCAGTACTTC; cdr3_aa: CASSLPGLGSSYEQYF
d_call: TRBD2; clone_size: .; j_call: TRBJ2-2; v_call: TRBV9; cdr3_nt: TGTGCCAGCAGCGTAGTGGCTAGCGGGGGCTCCGGGGAGCTGTTTTTT; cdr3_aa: CASSVVASGGSGELFF
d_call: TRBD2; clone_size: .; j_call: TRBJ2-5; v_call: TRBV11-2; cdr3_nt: TGTGCCAGCAGCTTAGTTTTCCAGGGAGGGATGTTCGAGACCCAGTACTTC; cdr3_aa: CASSLVFQGGMFETQYF
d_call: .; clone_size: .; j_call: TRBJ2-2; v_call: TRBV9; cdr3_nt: TGTGCCAGCAGACACACAGGGTCCGGGGAGCTGTTTTTT; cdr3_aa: CASRHTGSGELFF
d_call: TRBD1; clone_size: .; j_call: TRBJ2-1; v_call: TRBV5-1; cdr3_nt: TGCGCCAGCACAGGGGGCAATGAGCAGTTCTTC; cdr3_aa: CASTGGNEQFF
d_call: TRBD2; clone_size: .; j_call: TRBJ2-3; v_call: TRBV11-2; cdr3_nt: TGTGCCAGCAGCTTAGCCAGCGGGGGGGCCGCAGATACGCAGTATTTT; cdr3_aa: CASSLASGGAADTQYF
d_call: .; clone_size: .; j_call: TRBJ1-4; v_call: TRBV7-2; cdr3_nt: TGTGCCAGCAGCTTAGTTCGGGGATCTAATGAAAAACTGTTTTTT; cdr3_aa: CASSLVRGSNEKLFF
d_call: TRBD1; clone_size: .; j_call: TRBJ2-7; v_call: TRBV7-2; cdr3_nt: TGTGCCAGCAGCTTTTCTAAGGGACAGGGCTACGAGCAGTACTTC; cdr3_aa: CASSFSKGQGYEQYF
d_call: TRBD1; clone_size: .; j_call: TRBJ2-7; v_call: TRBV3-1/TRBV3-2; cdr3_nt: TGTGCCAGCTGCCTCGGGACAGCCTCCTACGAGCAGTACTTC; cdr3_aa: CASCLGTASYEQYF
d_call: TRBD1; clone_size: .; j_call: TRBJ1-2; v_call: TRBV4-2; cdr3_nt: TGTGCCAGCAGCCAAACAGGGGGCGCCCCGGGCTACACCTTC; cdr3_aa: CASSQTGGAPGYTF
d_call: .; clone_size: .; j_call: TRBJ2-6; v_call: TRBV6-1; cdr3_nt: TGTGCCAGCAGTGAAAGGTGGGGTTATGGGGCCAACGTCCTGACTTTC; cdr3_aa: CASSERWGYGANVLTF
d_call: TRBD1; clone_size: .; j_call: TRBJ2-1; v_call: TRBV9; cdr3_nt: TGTGCCAGCAGCGCCTCAACCGGGACAGGGGGTCCCAGCTCCTACAATGAGCAGTTCTTC; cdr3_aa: CASSASTGTGGPSSYNEQFF
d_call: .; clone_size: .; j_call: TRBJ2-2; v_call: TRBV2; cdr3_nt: TGTGCCAGAGGGGGACCGGGTTCTCGCACCGGGGAGCTGTTTTTT; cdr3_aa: CARGGPGSRTGELFF
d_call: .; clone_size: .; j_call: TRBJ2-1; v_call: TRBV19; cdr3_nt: TGTGCCAGTAGTATTGAAGGGGAGCAGTTCTTC; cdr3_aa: CASSIEGEQFF
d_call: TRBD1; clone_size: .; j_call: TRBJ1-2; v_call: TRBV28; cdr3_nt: TGTGCCAGCAGCCAGGACAGGGGGCGCTTCTATGGCTACACCTTC; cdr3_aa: CASSQDRGRFYGYTF
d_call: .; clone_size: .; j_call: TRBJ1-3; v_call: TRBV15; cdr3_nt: TGTGCCACCAGCAGATTGGGACTCCCCGTCGGGAGCACCATATATTTT; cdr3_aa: CATSRLGLPVGSTIYF
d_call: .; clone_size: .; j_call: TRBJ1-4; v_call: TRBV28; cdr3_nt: TGTGCCAGCAGTTTATACGGGCCCGCAACTAATGAAAAACTGTTTTTT; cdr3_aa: CASSLYGPATNEKLFF
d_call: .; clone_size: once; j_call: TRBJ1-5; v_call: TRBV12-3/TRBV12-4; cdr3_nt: TGTGCCAGCAGAAAAGGTGGTCAGCCCCAGCATTTT; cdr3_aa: CASRKGGQPQHF
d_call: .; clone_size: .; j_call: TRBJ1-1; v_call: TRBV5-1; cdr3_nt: TGCGCCAGCAGCCCCGGGGCTCTAAAGAACACTGAAGCTTTCTTT; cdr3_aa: CASSPGALKNTEAFF
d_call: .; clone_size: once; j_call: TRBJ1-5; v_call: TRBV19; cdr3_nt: TGTGCCAGTAGTATGGTAGGACAGTTCAATCAGCCCCAGCATTTT; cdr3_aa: CASSMVGQFNQPQHF